This T cell receptor (beta chain) was documented in a study of blood T cell repertoires in COVID-19. Study details: The United States, Italy and Spain provided the acute and convalescent COVID-19 samples.

The ends lost 1 base at V and 8 bases at J; junction bases unmatched: 4. The CDR3 is 15 residues long. Germline V gene data show CDR1 as SGHTA and CDR2 as FQGNSA. This clone showed up just once. Authors' analysis steps: Estimated nucleated cell counts came from reference gene primer amplification. The protocol was immunoSEQ multiplex PCR, while the TCRdb copy is restricted to in-frame clones and leaves out a portion. V and J calls and clone size are copied from that table; D and trimming were computed from the DNA. Here the sample spans around 100,000 clones, 80% being singletons. The sequenced material came from peripheral blood. This chain uses TRBV7-2 with TRBJ1-6, with 8 bases matching TRBD1. The receptor was isolated from a woman in her seventies with acute or convalescent COVID-19. CDR3 sequence: CASSLVQGVDSPLHF. Written as DNA, the CDR3 is TGTGCCAGCAGCTTAGTACAGGGGGTTGATTCACCCCTCCACTTT.